These 16 T cell receptor beta chains were all obtained from the same sample, sequenced in a study of beta chain features in type 1 diabetes. Findings and limits, study-wide: In all four CD4+ subsets, TCRB CDR3 length was significantly, moderately reduced in type 1 diabetes.

No antigens are known for them. Expressed TCRB transcripts were sequenced because the isolated RNA had all been reverse transcribed beforehand. The assay was immunoSEQ multiplex PCR, and TCRdb's table has in-frame clones only and misses some. The table lists 200,000 to 250,000 clones, approximately 15% of them singletons. The material sequenced was naive CD4+ T cells from blood. The receptors shown here come from a man in his thirties or forties with type 1 diabetes.

The chain employs TRBV5-6 and TRBJ2-2; 12 bases line up with TRBD2. Losses at the gene ends were 4 bases for V and 3 bases for J; bases not matched to a gene: 4. The germline V gene encodes CDR1 SGHDT and CDR2 YYEEEE. CDR3 length: 16 residues. The CDR3 DNA is TGTGCCAGCAGCCGGACTAGCGGGGCTTACACCGGGGAGCTGTTTTTT. Protein product: CASSRTSGAYTGELFF.

V is TRBV6-6 and J is TRBJ1-1, with no clear D. CDR1 is MNHNY, CDR2 SVGAGI, per germline (reference sequence). Trimming cost V 8 bases and J 0 bases, with 13 bases left between them. The CDR3 runs 14 residues. The CDR3 sequence is CASLKEGLNTEAFF. CDR3 sequence (DNA): TGTGCCAGCTTAAAGGAGGGCCTGAACACTGAAGCTTTCTTT.

The chain links TRBV15 to TRBJ1-4; possibly TRBD1 for D (5 bases). Germline V gene sequence: CDR1 LNHNV, CDR2 YYDKDF (reference sequence). This CDR3 has 13 residues. V shed 3 bases and J shed 6 bases, with 8 bases lying between them. The CDR3 region is CATSSQGDEKLFF. Here the CDR3 DNA reads TGTGCCACCAGCAGCCAGGGCGATGAAAAACTGTTTTTT.

The chain couples TRBV11-3 to TRBJ1-2; no reliable D call. There are 14 residues in the CDR3. The ends were cut back, 5 bases at V and 3 bases at J, with 13 bases in the middle. Germline V gives CDR1 SGHNT, CDR2 YENEEA. CDR3 nucleotide sequence: TGTGCCAGCAGCGGTAGGCGGGGAGACTATGGCTACACCTTC. Its translation: CASSGRRGDYGYTF.

This clone was seen more than once but under ten times. The chain couples TRBV7-8 to TRBJ2-6; 9 nucleotides line up with TRBD1. Germline trimming cut 6 bases from V and 2 bases from J; bases unmatched to any gene: 5. Germline CDR1 SGHVS, CDR2 FQNEAQ. The CDR3 runs 16 residues. CDR3 loop: CASRMDRGTGANVLTF. CDR3 in DNA: TGTGCCAGCAGGATGGACAGGGGTACTGGGGCCAACGTCCTGACTTTC.

This sequence joins TRBV4-2 and TRBJ1-6; D perhaps matches TRBD1 (6 bases). Trimming pared 1 base from V and 8 bases from J, leaving 15 bases between. This CDR3 comprises 16 residues. Germline V CDR1 and CDR2: LGHNA, YNFKEQ. This chain's CDR3 is CASSQVGNRVDSPLHF. The CDR3, as DNA: TGTGCCAGCAGCCAAGTCGGCAACAGGGTGGATTCACCCCTCCACTTT.

The rearrangement links TRBV7-9 to TRBJ2-7; D might be TRBD1 (5 bases). The germline V gene has CDR1 SEHNR and CDR2 FQNEAQ (reference sequence). The V end lost 1 base, the J end lost 4 bases, and 14 bases lay between the germline ends. CDR3 size: 15 residues. This CDR3 is CASSLVQGPPYEQYF. DNA of the CDR3: TGTGCCAGCAGCTTAGTCCAGGGCCCTCCTTACGAGCAGTACTTC.

A word on this clone: Different DNA sequences within this sample yield the same CDR3. The genes are TRBV6-6 and TRBJ2-7, with 10 bases matching TRBD1. CDR3 length: 15 residues. In germline, CDR1 is MNHNY, CDR2 SVGAGI (reference sequence). The trim removed 0 bases at V and 3 bases at J, leaving 2 bases unmatched. The CDR3 nucleotides are TGTGCCAGCAGTTACTCGGGGACAGGGGTCTACGAGCAGTACTTC. This encodes CASSYSGTGVYEQYF.

This clone was picked up a small number of times. J is TRBJ1-5 and V is TRBV6-5; a weak D match, TRBD1 (6 bases). This CDR3 comprises 13 residues. The germline V and J ends were trimmed by 5 bases and 4 bases, with 9 bases remaining between them. CDR1 and CDR2 (germline): MNHEY, SVGAGI. CDR3 region: CASSATGNQPQHF. CDR3 bases: TGTGCCAGCAGTGCTACAGGGAATCAGCCCCAGCATTTT.

This clone has only a few counts. This chain uses TRBV19 with TRBJ2-1; D is perhaps TRBD2 (6 bases). Trimming took off 6 bases at V and 1 base at J, with 13 bases between the two ends. CDR3 length equals 15 residues. CDR1 and CDR2 from the germline V gene are LNHDA and SQIVND (reference sequence). CDR3: CASRSGTASYNEQFF. The CDR3 DNA is TGTGCCAGTAGATCCGGGACTGCGTCCTACAATGAGCAGTTCTTC.

The chain employs TRBV5-1 and TRBJ2-7, with TRBD1 as a possible D gene (6 bases). The germline CDR1 and CDR2 sequences are SGHRS and YFSETQ. The CDR3 totals 14 residues. V dropped 3 bases and J dropped 0 bases, with 10 bases sitting between them. The CDR3 DNA follows: TGCGCCAGCAGCTCAGGACAGTACTCCTACGAGCAGTACTTC. As protein: CASSSGQYSYEQYF.

This clone has a handful of counts. The rearrangement links TRBV5-1 to TRBJ2-7; D remains unclear. CDR1 SGHRS and CDR2 YFSETQ come from the germline V gene. There are 13 residues in the CDR3. V dropped 3 bases and J dropped 6 bases, with 13 bases sitting between them. This CDR3 reads CASSSGPMAEQYF. CDR3 bases: TGCGCCAGCAGCTCGGGTCCCATGGCCGAGCAGTACTTC.

In this sample, this clone turned up a few times. CDR3 loop: CASSLRLGSYEQYF. Written as DNA, the CDR3 is TGTGCCAGCAGCCTAAGACTGGGCTCCTACGAGCAGTACTTC. The chain has TRBV13 and TRBJ2-7; D call uncertain. The CDR3 is 14 amino acids. Germline V gene sequence: CDR1 PRHDT, CDR2 FYEKMQ (reference sequence). Trimming took off 5 bases at V and 0 bases at J, with 11 bases between the two ends. Full variable domain (remainder filled in from reference TRBV13 and TRBJ2-7): AAGVIQSPRHLIKEKRETATLKCYPIPRHDTVYWYQQGPGQDPQFLISFYEKMQSDKGSIPDRFSAQQFSDYHSELNMSSLELGDSALYFCASSLRLGSYEQYFGPGTRLTVT.

J is TRBJ1-6 and V is TRBV7-9; D is possibly TRBD1 (5 bases). CDR1 and CDR2 (germline): SEHNR, FQNEAQ (reference sequence). This CDR3 contains 14 residues. V was shortened by 3 bases and J by 7 bases, with 10 bases between the two germline ends. The CDR3 is CASSFGHSNSPLHF. The DNA for the CDR3 is TGTGCCAGCAGCTTCGGACACTCGAATTCACCCCTCCACTTT.

The chain couples TRBV6-5 to TRBJ2-2; D not certain. CDR3 size: 14 residues. Looked up from germline, CDR1 is MNHEY and CDR2 is SVGAGI. Trimming took off 0 bases at V and 4 bases at J, with 6 bases between the two ends. The CDR3 nucleotides are TGTGCCAGCAGTTACTCCGCCGGCACCGGGGAGCTGTTTTTT. It specifies CASSYSAGTGELFF.

This clone was found a few times. V usage is TRBV19 and J usage is TRBJ1-4; a weak D match, TRBD1 (5 bases). The length of the CDR3 is 13 residues. Germline lookup yields CDR1 LNHDA and CDR2 SQIVND (reference sequence). V was clipped by 5 bases and J by 5 bases, with 9 bases between them. CDR3: CASSQDRNEKLFF. The CDR3 region has the DNA TGTGCCAGTAGTCAAGACAGAAATGAAAAACTGTTTTTT.